A selection of T cell receptor beta chains follows, all from one sample in a study of OX40 agonist ivuxolimab in advanced cancers. Method: immunoSEQ multiplex PCR; TCRdb's copy keeps in-frame clones and lacks some. The sample lists 45,000 to 70,000 clones, approximately 90% occurring once. Specimen: CD4+ or CD8+ T cells sorted from blood, collected in a trial of the OX40 agonist ivuxolimab. The receptors derive from an adult with an advanced solid tumor such as melanoma, head and neck, liver or kidney cancer. The CDR3 runs from the conserved cysteine through the conserved F or W. Each record gives: D gene, V gene, J gene, clone size, CDR3 protein, CDR3 DNA. The D gene is left open where the match is weak. Size values are once, few and many counts, or a class for expanded clones, and some rows have none.

>NA|TRBV30|TRBJ1-5|NA
CAWSVEGTQPQHF
TGTGCCTGGAGTGTTGAGGGTACTCAGCCCCAGCATTTT
>NA|TRBV4-1|TRBJ2-1|NA
CASSQPRGGMSWEEQFF
TGCGCCAGCAGCCAACCTCGGGGCGGGATGAGTTGGGAAGAGCAGTTCTTC
>NA|TRBV2|TRBJ2-3|NA
CASMNGVGDTQYF
TGTGCCAGCATGAACGGGGTCGGGGATACGCAGTATTTT
>TRBD2|TRBV6-5|TRBJ2-7|NA
CASSIAGSSYEQYF
TGTGCCAGCAGTATAGCGGGGTCTTCCTACGAGCAGTACTTC
>TRBD2|TRBV5-1|TRBJ2-3|NA
CASSSMTSGGADTQYF
TGCGCCAGCAGCTCCATGACTAGCGGGGGGGCAGATACGCAGTATTTT
>NA|TRBV7-8|TRBJ2-3|NA
CASSSDVGTDTQYF
TGTGCCAGCAGCTCGGATGTTGGGACAGATACGCAGTATTTT
>TRBD1|TRBV6-1|TRBJ1-1|NA
CASSDRTGGSTEAFF
TGTGCCAGCAGTGATAGGACAGGGGGATCGACTGAAGCTTTCTTT
>TRBD1|TRBV27|TRBJ1-2|NA
CASSFSSGTGGSGYTF
TGTGCCAGCAGTTTCTCCTCCGGGACAGGGGGCTCTGGCTACACCTTC
>TRBD1|TRBV5-1|TRBJ2-1|NA
CASDQGTAGDEQFF
TGCGCCAGCGACCAAGGGACAGCCGGAGATGAGCAGTTCTTC
>TRBD1|TRBV28|TRBJ1-5|NA
CASRTGSGNQPQHF
TGTGCCAGCAGGACAGGGTCGGGCAATCAGCCCCAGCATTTT
>NA|TRBV5-5|TRBJ1-2|NA
CASSFGGQLGGYTF
TGTGCCAGCAGCTTTGGGGGACAACTCGGCGGCTACACCTTC
>NA|TRBV5-3|TRBJ1-4|NA
CARSLVTGRIVEKLFF
TGTGCCAGAAGCTTGGTGACTGGCAGGATAGTGGAAAAACTGTTTTTT
>NA|TRBV28|TRBJ1-1|NA
CASTSPENTEAFF
TGTGCCAGCACATCCCCCGAGAACACTGAAGCTTTCTTT
>NA|TRBV18|TRBJ2-5|NA
CASSPSRVETQYF
TGTGCCAGCTCCCCGAGTAGGGTGGAGACCCAGTACTTC
>NA|TRBV7-9|TRBJ1-3|NA
CASSLSRSGNTIYF
TGTGCCAGCAGCTTATCGCGGTCGGGAAACACCATATATTTT
>TRBD1|TRBV6-1|TRBJ2-1|few
CASSGTARTGNEQFF
TGTGCCAGCTCCGGGACAGCCAGGACGGGGAATGAGCAGTTCTTC
>NA|TRBV6-5|TRBJ1-4|NA
CASSSLAAGLEKLFF
TGTGCCAGCAGTTCACTGGCGGCGGGCTTGGAAAAACTGTTTTTT
>NA|TRBV21-1|TRBJ1-5|NA
CASSKAMGQGIRGNQPQHF
TGTGCCAGCAGCAAAGCGATGGGACAGGGGATCCGCGGCAATCAGCCCCAGCATTTT
>NA|TRBV7-9|TRBJ2-1|NA
CASSLGFEQFF
TGTGCCAGCAGCTTAGGGTTTGAGCAGTTCTTC
>NA|TRBV6-6|TRBJ1-1|once
CASRPTQVNTEAFF
TGTGCCAGCAGGCCGACACAAGTGAACACTGAAGCTTTCTTT
>TRBD2|TRBV27|TRBJ2-7|NA
CASSSSRAGNSYEQYF
TGTGCCAGCAGTTCCTCGCGAGCGGGGAACTCCTACGAGCAGTACTTC
>NA|TRBV7-9|TRBJ1-2|NA
CASSTRQVAGGYTF
TGTGCCAGCAGCACTAGACAGGTCGCTGGGGGCTACACCTTC
>TRBD1|TRBV18|TRBJ2-7|NA
CASSREGQGYEQYF
TGTGCCAGCTCTCGTGAAGGACAGGGCTACGAGCAGTACTTC
>NA|TRBV30|TRBJ1-5|NA
CACSGTWGQPQHF
TGTGCCTGTTCAGGGACTTGGGGACAGCCCCAGCATTTT
>TRBD1|TRBV7-6|TRBJ2-5|NA
CASSSRTGREQYF
TGTGCCAGCAGCTCCAGGACAGGGCGAGAGCAGTACTTC
>TRBD1|TRBV9|TRBJ2-3|NA
CASSLGTGMNSDTQYF
TGTGCCAGCAGCTTAGGGACAGGGATGAATTCAGATACGCAGTATTTT
>NA|TRBV11-2|TRBJ1-4|NA
CASSLGPRGGNEKLFF
TGTGCCAGCAGCTTAGGGCCCAGGGGCGGTAATGAAAAACTGTTTTTT
>NA|TRBV6-1|TRBJ1-5|NA
CASSVMFSGNQPQHF
TGTGCCAGCAGTGTAATGTTTTCGGGCAATCAGCCCCAGCATTTT
>NA|TRBV5-5|TRBJ1-1|NA
CASTTFEARNTEAFF
TGTGCCAGCACCACTTTTGAGGCCAGGAACACTGAAGCTTTCTTT
>TRBD2|TRBV28|TRBJ2-7|few
CASSAGGGTYEQYF
TGTGCCAGCAGTGCGGGCGGGGGGACTTACGAGCAGTACTTC
>NA|TRBV19|TRBJ1-1|NA
CASSFGTEAFF
TGTGCCAGTAGCTTTGGTACTGAAGCTTTCTTT
>NA|TRBV6-1|TRBJ2-2|NA
CASKQGPNTGELFF
TGTGCCAGCAAGCAGGGACCGAACACCGGGGAGCTGTTTTTT
>NA|TRBV19|TRBJ1-2|NA
CASSIMRARAGDYGYTF
TGTGCCAGTAGTATTATGCGGGCGCGGGCCGGAGACTATGGCTACACCTTC
>NA|TRBV4-3|TRBJ2-5|NA
CASSQDGLQETQYF
TGCGCCAGCAGCCAAGATGGACTCCAAGAGACCCAGTACTTC
>TRBD1|TRBV6-5|TRBJ2-3|NA
CASSYGTGDTDTQYF
TGTGCCAGCAGTTACGGGACAGGGGACACAGATACGCAGTATTTT
>NA|TRBV30|TRBJ1-2|NA
CAWSVQGTGYTF
TGTGCCTGGAGTGTACAAGGGACCGGCTACACCTTC
>NA|TRBV5-1|TRBJ1-4|few
CASSLGQHNEKLFF
TGCGCCAGCAGCTTGGGGCAGCATAATGAAAAACTGTTTTTT
>NA|TRBV6-5|TRBJ1-1|few
CASSHGTYPEAFF
TGTGCCAGCAGTCATGGGACCTACCCTGAAGCTTTCTTT